This TCR beta chain was recovered during a study of cytomegalovirus exposure and HLA in healthy donors. Study-wide findings and caveats: Reportedly, TCR beta sequences accurately predicted HLA-A and HLA-B alleles in most subjects.

This PCR relied on a set of 60 Vbeta primers and 13 Jbeta primers. Profiled with immunoSEQ multiplex PCR; TCRdb holds only in-frame clones, not every one. The table has 100,000 to 150,000 clones, 83% seen once; the top ten hold more than 3.5%. This clone was counted a few times. Its specificity is unknown. Donors in the study were healthy people who gave bone marrow. CDR1 and CDR2 from the germline V gene are MDHEN and SYDVKM. The length of the CDR3 is 15 residues. Trimming stripped 8 bases from V and 9 bases from J, with 20 bases between. The chain is built from TRBV28 and TRBJ1-6, with a possible D match to TRBD1 (6 bases). The material sequenced was PBMCs. The source of this sequence is a woman aged 40 to 50 in good health and CMV-seropositive. The CDR3 is CASRFEQGISSPLHF. DNA of the CDR3: TGTGCCAGCCGATTCGAACAGGGTATTAGTTCACCCCTCCACTTT.